These 13 T cell receptor beta chains share one sample of origin, sequenced in a study of STAT3 mutations in large granular lymphocyte leukemia. The assay was immunoSEQ multiplex PCR, and TCRdb's table has in-frame clones only and misses some. The sample consists of 9,500 to 12,000 clones, roughly 54% of them appearing once. Study results and limitations: Every T-LGLL patient had at least one immunodominant TCRbeta clonotype.

Which antigens these TCRs recognize remains unknown. The sample was peripheral blood mononuclear cells. The receptor source for this set is a boy younger than 18 with T-cell large granular lymphocyte leukemia. Some clones in this sample may be carry-over from other donors' samples.

The chain links TRBV28 to TRBJ1-3, with D uncertain. The CDR3 is 13 residues long. The V and J ends lost 8 bases and 2 bases respectively, with 10 bases between them. The germline gives CDR1 MDHEN, CDR2 SYDVKM. The CDR3: CASPSRTGNTIYF. For the CDR3, the DNA is TGTGCCAGCCCTAGCCGTACTGGAAACACCATATATTTT.

V gene TRBV5-4 combines with J gene TRBJ2-3; tentatively, D is TRBD1 (7 bases). Germline V CDR1 and CDR2: SGHNT, YYREEE (reference sequence). V dropped 4 bases and J dropped 3 bases, with 15 bases sitting between them. This CDR3 is 15 amino acids long. The CDR3 region is CASSRSQGGTDTQYF. The CDR3 DNA follows: TGTGCCAGCAGCCGCTCCCAGGGGGGTACAGATACGCAGTATTTT.

CDR3 protein: CASSERGQGHQPQHF. CDR3 coding DNA: TGTGCCAGCAGTGAAAGGGGACAGGGCCATCAGCCCCAGCATTTT. V and J are TRBV6-1 and TRBJ1-5; 9 positions agree with TRBD1. The CDR3 contains 15 residues. Trimming took 2 bases from V and 5 from J; bases not matched to a gene: 4. The germline gives CDR1 MNHNS, CDR2 SASEGT.

This clone was seen a single time. This rearrangement joins TRBV6-5 to TRBJ1-1; 7 bases are a match to TRBD1. CDR1 and CDR2 (germline): MNHEY, SVGAGI. V lost 2 bases to trimming and J lost 3 bases; unmatched junction nucleotides: 3. CDR3 length: 14 amino acids. CDR3 sequence (DNA): TGTGCCAGCAGTTACGTTCAGGGGGACACTGAAGCTTTCTTT. Translation gives CASSYVQGDTEAFF.

The chain employs TRBV7-9 and TRBJ2-5; no firm D call. V shed 4 bases and J shed 2 bases, with 2 bases lying between them. CDR3 length equals 11 residues. The germline V gene encodes CDR1 SEHNR and CDR2 FQNEAQ (reference sequence). The CDR3 loop reads CASSSQETQYF. CDR3 in DNA: TGTGCCAGCAGCTCACAAGAGACCCAGTACTTC.

The rearrangement joins TRBV9 to TRBJ1-6, with D unresolved. This CDR3 has 14 residues. Germline V gives CDR1 SGDLS, CDR2 YYNGEE. The V and J ends lost 4 bases and 7 bases respectively, with 12 bases between them. CDR3 protein: CASSPLNDNSPLHF. CDR3 DNA: TGTGCCAGCAGCCCCCTAAATGACAATTCACCCCTCCACTTT.

Notes on this clone: The same CDR3 also results from other DNA sequences found in this sample. The V and J genes are TRBV18 and TRBJ1-5; D is ambiguous. The V end was cut by 2 bases, the J end by 5 bases, with 7 bases between. The germline gives CDR1 KGHSH, CDR2 LQKENI. This CDR3 contains 13 residues. The CDR3 loop is CASSPGEDQPQHF. For the CDR3, the DNA is TGTGCCAGCTCACCAGGGGAGGATCAGCCCCAGCATTTT.

The rearrangement uses TRBV5-4 and TRBJ1-1; 7 nucleotides align to TRBD1. The trim removed 4 bases at V and 6 bases at J, leaving 12 bases unmatched. CDR1 is SGHNT, CDR2 YYREEE, per germline (reference sequence). The CDR3 is 15 residues long. In DNA form, the CDR3 reads TGTGCCAGCAGCCCCCGACAGGGTACAAACGCTGAAGCTTTCTTT. As protein: CASSPRQGTNAEAFF.

The chain combines TRBV30 with TRBJ1-1, with a tentative D call TRBD1 (5 bases). CDR1 and CDR2 (germline): GTSNPN, SVGIG (reference sequence). The CDR3 is 14 amino acids. V shed 0 bases and J shed 6 bases, with 14 bases lying between them. The CDR3 sequence is CAWSVRASGAEAFF. The CDR3 DNA follows: TGTGCCTGGAGTGTTCGTGCTTCGGGGGCTGAAGCTTTCTTT. The whole variable domain, remainder taken from reference TRBV30 and TRBJ1-1, is SQTIHQWPATLVQPVGSPLSLECTVEGTSNPNLYWYRQAAGRGLQLLFYSVGIGQISSEVPQNLSASRPQDRQFILSSKKLLLSDSGFYLCAWSVRASGAEAFFGQGTRLTVV.

This clone has more than one count but fewer than ten. The chain employs TRBV5-6 and TRBJ2-7; no firm D call. Per germline, CDR1 SGHDT and CDR2 YYEEEE. V gave up 1 base and J gave up 7 bases, with 6 bases separating them. The CDR3 length is 11 residues. The CDR3 region has the DNA TGTGCCAGCAGCTTGTTCCGTGAGCAGTACTTC. Translation: CASSLFREQYF. Using reference TRBV5-6 and TRBJ2-7 for the parts outside the CDR3, the full variable domain is DAGVTQSPTHLIKTRGQQVTLRCSPKSGHDTVSWYQQALGQGPQFIFQYYEEEERQRGNFPDRFSGHQFPNYSSELNVNALLLGDSALYLCASSLFREQYFGPGTRLTVT.

The V gene is TRBV5-1, the J gene TRBJ1-1; D is uncertain. V gave up 0 bases and J gave up 0 bases, with 9 bases separating them. The CDR3 loop spans 15 amino acids. Germline CDR1 is SGHRS and CDR2 is YFSETQ. CDR3 amino acids: CASSLEPRLNTEAFF. CDR3 coding DNA: TGCGCCAGCAGCTTGGAGCCAAGATTGAACACTGAAGCTTTCTTT.

The chain joins TRBV7-9 to TRBJ1-2, with TRBD1 as a possible D gene (5 bases). Germline CDR1 is SEHNR and CDR2 is FQNEAQ (reference sequence). The CDR3 is made up of 14 amino acids. V was pared by 2 bases and J by 7 bases, with 14 bases between. The CDR3, as DNA: TGTGCCAGCAGCTTAACGGGGGTTGGAGTTGGCTACACCTTC. The encoded protein is CASSLTGVGVGYTF.

This clone turned up a few times. The chain couples TRBV4-2 to TRBJ2-7; no firm D call. CDR1 and CDR2 (germline): LGHNA, YNFKEQ. This CDR3 has 15 residues. Trimming cost V 0 bases and J 8 bases, with 17 bases left between them. The DNA for the CDR3 is TGTGCCAGCAGCCAAGAAGATCCCCCATCTACCCAGCAGTACTTC. Translation: CASSQEDPPSTQQYF.